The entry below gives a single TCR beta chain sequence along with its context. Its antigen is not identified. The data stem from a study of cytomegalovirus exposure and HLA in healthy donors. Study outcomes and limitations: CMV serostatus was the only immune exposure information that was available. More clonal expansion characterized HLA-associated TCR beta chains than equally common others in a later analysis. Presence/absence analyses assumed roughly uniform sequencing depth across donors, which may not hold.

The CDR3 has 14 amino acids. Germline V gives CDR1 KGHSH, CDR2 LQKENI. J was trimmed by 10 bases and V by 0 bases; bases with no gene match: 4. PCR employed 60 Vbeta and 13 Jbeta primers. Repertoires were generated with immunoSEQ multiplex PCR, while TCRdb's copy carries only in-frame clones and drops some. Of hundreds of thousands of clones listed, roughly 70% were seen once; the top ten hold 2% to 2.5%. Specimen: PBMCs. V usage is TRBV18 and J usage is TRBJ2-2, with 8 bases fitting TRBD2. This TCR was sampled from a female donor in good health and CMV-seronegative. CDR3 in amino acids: CASSPPSGRLELFF. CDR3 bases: TGTGCCAGCTCACCACCCAGCGGGAGATTGGAGCTGTTTTTT.